This T cell receptor beta chain was identified during a study of CD8 T cells in ankylosing spondylitis (dated by TCRdb to about 2017). Background for the entire study: The study set out to find disease-linked TCR variants by profiling T cell receptor beta repertoires in ankylosing spondylitis patients and healthy donors. The whole study cohort included over a hundred healthy donors and about two dozen ankylosing spondylitis patients. Peripheral blood was sampled, and synovial fluid was also collected from ankylosing spondylitis patients.

For sequencing, an Illumina HiSeq 2500 was employed. Quantitative 5'-RACE with molecular barcodes was the method used to prepare the TCR beta libraries. The original methods were these. To identify disease-linked TCR variants, a new computational method was used, one built on a probabilistic model of VDJ rearrangement. TCRdb cleaned the public reads at Q25 with fastp, built clones with MiXCR and kept in-frame beta chains. Rows matching on CDR3 protein sequence are summarized as one entry with the most common DNA and genes. TCRdb's processing, not the authors', yielded these V and J calls. The sample yields 300,000 to 350,000 distinct CDR3 sequences; roughly 20% were counted once. The ten largest clones take up around 3.2% of the sample. Broad study findings and their caveats: The disease-linked clones showed a CD8+ phenotype and occurred at relatively low frequencies in peripheral blood. Significant enrichment of the disease-linked clones was reported in matched synovial fluid samples from ankylosing spondylitis patients. Some motif variants had previously been reported in the synovial fluid and blood of reactive arthritis patients, which suggests shared mechanisms of disease initiation. A TCR beta motif of several highly homologous amino acid variants appeared characteristic of blood from ankylosing spondylitis patients.

On this clonotype itself: Its antigen has not been determined. Base-call qualities are not available, and no considerably larger clone is one nucleotide away.

The TCR sequence derives from a female donor with ankylosing spondylitis or in good health (not recorded which). The sample consisted of blood, either unsorted or a sorted T cell fraction (not recorded which).

Read as DNA, the sequence is TGTGCCAGCAGGACGTCGGGCGGGGATGAGCAGTTCTTC. This sequence encodes CASRTSGGDEQFF. Recombination linked TRBV6-2 or TRBV6-3 to TRBJ2-1, with a weak D call of TRBD2 (6 bases match). Between the V and J ends, shortened by 6 bases and 8 bases respectively, the junction contains 14 bases. The germline V gene encodes CDR1 MNHEY and CDR2 SVGEGT. The CDR3 runs 13 residues from the cysteine to the phenylalanine. The only DNA kept is the CDR3, 39 bases in frame from the first base.